The subject of this entry is one T cell receptor (beta chain). Antigen: not known. This CDR3 comprises 14 residues. The germline gives CDR1 SGHTA, CDR2 FQGNSA. Trimming stripped 5 bases from V and 4 bases from J, with 14 bases between. These data are taken from a study of PD-1 blockade in classical Hodgkin lymphoma. Broader study findings: Diminished baseline TCR diversity has been reported in newly diagnosed patients relative to healthy donors. Whatever underlies the repertoire differences (possibly disease activity or prior therapy) remains undefined. Complete responders entered with baseline diversity on par with newly diagnosed patients, the results showed.

Data came from immunoSEQ multiplex PCR; TCRdb stores just in-frame clones and leaves some out. The sample records over 80,000 clones, roughly 89% being singletons. No patient escaped relapse after autologous stem cell transplantation, and brentuximab vedotin exposure varied. V gene TRBV7-2 combines with J gene TRBJ1-2, with D maybe TRBD1 (5 bases). This TCR came from a human donor with classical Hodgkin lymphoma. The sequenced sample was peripheral blood mononuclear cells (PBMCs), obtained at baseline. CDR3 DNA sequence: TGTGCCAGCAGCCCTACAGCAGGGACCTATGGCTACACCTTC. It yields the protein CASSPTAGTYGYTF. The full variable domain, rest sourced from reference TRBV7-2 and TRBJ1-2, is GAGVSQSPSNKVTEKGKDVELRCDPISGHTALYWYRQSLGQGLEFLIYFQGNSAPDKSGLPSDRFSAERTGGSVSTLTIQRTQQEDSAVYLCASSPTAGTYGYTFGSGTRLTVV.